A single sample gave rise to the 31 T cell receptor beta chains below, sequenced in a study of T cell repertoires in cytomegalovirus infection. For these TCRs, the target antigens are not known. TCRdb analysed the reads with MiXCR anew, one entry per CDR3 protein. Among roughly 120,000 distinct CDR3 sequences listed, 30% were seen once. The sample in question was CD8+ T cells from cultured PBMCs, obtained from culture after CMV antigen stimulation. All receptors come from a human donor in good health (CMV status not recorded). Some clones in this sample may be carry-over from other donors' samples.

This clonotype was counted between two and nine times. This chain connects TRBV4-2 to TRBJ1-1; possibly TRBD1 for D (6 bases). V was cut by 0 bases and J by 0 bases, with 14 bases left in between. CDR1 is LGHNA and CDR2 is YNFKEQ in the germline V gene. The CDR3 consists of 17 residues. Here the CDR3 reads CASSQEGQQEMNTEAFF. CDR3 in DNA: TGTGCCAGCAGCCAAGAAGGACAGCAGGAGATGAACACTGAAGCTTTCTTT.

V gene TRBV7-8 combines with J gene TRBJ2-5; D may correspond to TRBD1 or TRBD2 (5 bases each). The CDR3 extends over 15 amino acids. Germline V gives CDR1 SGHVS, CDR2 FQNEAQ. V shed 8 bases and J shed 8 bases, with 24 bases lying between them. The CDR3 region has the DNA TGTGCCAGCGACGGATGGGACGGACAAGAGAATACCCAGTACTTC. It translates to CASDGWDGQENTQYF. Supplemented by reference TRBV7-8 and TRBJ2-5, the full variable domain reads GAGVSQSPRYKVAKRGQDVALRCDPISGHVSLFWYQQALGQGPEFLTYFQNEAQLDKSGLPSDRFFAERPEGSVSTLKIQRTQQEDSAVYLCASDGWDGQENTQYFGPGTRLLVL.

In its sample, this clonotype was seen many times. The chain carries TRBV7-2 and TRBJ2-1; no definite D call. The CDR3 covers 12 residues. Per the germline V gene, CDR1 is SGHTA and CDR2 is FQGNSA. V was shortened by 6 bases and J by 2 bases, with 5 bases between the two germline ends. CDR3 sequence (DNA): TGTGCCAGCAGTTTCGCCTACAATGAGCAGTTCTTC. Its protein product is CASSFAYNEQFF.

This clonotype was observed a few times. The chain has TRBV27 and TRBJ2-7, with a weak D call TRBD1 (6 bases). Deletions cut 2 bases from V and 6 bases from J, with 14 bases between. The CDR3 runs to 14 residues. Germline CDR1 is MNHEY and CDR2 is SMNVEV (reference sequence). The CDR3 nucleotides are TGTGCCAGCAGTTTAAAGGTTCTGGGGGCCGAGCAGTACTTC. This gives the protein CASSLKVLGAEQYF.

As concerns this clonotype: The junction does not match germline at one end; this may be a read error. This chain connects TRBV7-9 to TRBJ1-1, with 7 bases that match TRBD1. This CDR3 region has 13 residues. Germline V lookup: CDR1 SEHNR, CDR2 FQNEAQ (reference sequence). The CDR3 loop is CASTTGVGTEGFF. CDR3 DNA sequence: TGTGCCAGCACTACAGGGGTTGGCACTGAAGGTTTCTTT.

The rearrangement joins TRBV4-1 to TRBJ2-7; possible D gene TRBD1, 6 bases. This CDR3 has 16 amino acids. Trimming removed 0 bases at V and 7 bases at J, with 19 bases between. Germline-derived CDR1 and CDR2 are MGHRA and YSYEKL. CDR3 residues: CASSQEPGAGAREQYF. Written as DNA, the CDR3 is TGCGCCAGCAGCCAAGAGCCCGGGGCAGGGGCTAGGGAGCAGTACTTC.

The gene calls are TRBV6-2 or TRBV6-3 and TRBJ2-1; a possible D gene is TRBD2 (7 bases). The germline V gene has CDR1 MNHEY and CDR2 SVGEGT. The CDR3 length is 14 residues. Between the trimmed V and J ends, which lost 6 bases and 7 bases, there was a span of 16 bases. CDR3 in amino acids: CASSPTAGANEQFF. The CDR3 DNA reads TGTGCCAGCAGCCCAACGGCGGGGGCAAATGAGCAGTTCTTC.

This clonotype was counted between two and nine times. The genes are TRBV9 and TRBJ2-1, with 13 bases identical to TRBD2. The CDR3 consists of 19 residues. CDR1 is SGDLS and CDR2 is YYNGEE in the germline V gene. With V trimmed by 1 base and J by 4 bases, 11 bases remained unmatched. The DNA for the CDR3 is TGTGCCAGCAGCGTACGACTAGCGGGGGGCCGTATCGAATACAATGAGCAGTTCTTC. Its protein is CASSVRLAGGRIEYNEQFF.

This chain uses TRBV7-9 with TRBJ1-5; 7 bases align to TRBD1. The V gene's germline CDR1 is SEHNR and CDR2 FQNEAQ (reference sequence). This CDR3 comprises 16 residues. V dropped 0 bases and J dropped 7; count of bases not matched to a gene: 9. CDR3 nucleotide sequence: TGTGCCAGCAGCTTAGCGTCAGGGGGGAGCCGACAGCCCCAGCATTTT. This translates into CASSLASGGSRQPQHF.

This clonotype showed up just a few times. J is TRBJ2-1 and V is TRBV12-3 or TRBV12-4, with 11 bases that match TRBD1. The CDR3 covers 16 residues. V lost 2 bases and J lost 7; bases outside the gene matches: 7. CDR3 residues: CASSLSFGTGGNEQFF. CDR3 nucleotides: TGTGCCAGCAGTTTATCTTTTGGGACAGGGGGAAATGAGCAGTTCTTC.

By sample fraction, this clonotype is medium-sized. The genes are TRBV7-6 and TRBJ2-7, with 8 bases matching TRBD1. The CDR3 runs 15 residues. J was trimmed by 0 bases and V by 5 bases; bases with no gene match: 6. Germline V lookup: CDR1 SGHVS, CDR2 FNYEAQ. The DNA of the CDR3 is TGTGCCAGCAGCGAGGGGACAGGTTTCTCCTACGAGCAGTACTTC. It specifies CASSEGTGFSYEQYF.

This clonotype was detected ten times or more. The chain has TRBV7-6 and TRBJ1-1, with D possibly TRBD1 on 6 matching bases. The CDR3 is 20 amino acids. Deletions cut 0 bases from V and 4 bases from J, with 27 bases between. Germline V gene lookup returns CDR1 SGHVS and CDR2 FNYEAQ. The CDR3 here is CASSLAPGEGGDRGFTEAFF. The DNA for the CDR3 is TGTGCCAGCAGCTTAGCTCCAGGGGAGGGCGGCGATCGAGGGTTCACTGAAGCTTTCTTT.

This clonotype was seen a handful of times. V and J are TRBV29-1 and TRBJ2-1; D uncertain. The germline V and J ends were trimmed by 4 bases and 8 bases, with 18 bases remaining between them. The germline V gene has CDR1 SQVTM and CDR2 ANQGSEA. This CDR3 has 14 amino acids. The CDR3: CSVVYPNVMDEQFF. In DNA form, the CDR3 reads TGCAGCGTTGTATATCCTAACGTGATGGATGAGCAGTTCTTC.

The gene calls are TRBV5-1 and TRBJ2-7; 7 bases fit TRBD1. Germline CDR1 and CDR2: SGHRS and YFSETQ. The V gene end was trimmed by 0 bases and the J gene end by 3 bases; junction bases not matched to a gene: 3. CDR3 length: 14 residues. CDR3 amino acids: CASSLASGGYEQYF. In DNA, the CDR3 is TGCGCCAGCAGCTTGGCTTCAGGGGGCTACGAGCAGTACTTC.

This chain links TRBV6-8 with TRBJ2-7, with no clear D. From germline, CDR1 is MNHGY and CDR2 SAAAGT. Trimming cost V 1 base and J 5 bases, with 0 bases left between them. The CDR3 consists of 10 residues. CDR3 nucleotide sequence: TGTGCCAGCAGTTACTACGAGCAGTACTTC. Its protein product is CASSYYEQYF.

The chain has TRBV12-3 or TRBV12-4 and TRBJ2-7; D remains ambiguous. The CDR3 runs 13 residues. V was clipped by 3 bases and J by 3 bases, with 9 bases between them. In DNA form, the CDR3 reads TGTGCCAGCAGTTTCGGGCAGTTCTACGAGCAGTACTTC. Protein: CASSFGQFYEQYF.

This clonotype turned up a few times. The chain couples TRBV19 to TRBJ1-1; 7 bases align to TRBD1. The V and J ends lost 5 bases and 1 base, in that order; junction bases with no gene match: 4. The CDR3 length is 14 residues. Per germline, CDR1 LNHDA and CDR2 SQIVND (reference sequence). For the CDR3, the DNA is TGTGCCAGTAGTGATACAGGGGCGAACACTGAAGCTTTCTTT. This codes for CASSDTGANTEAFF. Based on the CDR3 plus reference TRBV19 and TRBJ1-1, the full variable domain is DGGITQSPKYLFRKEGQNVTLSCEQNLNHDAMYWYRQDPGQGLRLIYYSQIVNDFQKGDIAEGYSVSREKKESFPLTVTSAQKNPTAFYLCASSDTGANTEAFFGQGTRLTVV.

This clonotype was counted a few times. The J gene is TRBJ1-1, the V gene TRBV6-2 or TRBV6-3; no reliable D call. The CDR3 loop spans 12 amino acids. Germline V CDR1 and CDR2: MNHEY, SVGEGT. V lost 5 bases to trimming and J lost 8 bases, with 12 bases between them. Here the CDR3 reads CASSPFDDEAFF. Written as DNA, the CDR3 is TGTGCCAGCAGTCCCTTCGACGACGAAGCTTTCTTT.

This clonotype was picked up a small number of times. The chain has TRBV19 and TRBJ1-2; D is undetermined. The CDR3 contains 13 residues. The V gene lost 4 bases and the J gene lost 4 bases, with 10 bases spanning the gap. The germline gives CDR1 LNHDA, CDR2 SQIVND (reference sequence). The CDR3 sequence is CASSKYPVYGYTF. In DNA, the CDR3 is TGTGCCAGTAGTAAGTACCCGGTCTATGGCTACACCTTC.

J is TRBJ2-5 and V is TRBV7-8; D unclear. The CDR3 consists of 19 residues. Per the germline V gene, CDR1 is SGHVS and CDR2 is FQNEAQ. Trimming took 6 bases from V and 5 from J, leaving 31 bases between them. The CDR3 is CASSSASSRHSYGLETQYF. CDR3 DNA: TGTGCCAGCAGTTCTGCCTCCTCCCGACACTCGTACGGGCTTGAGACCCAGTACTTC.

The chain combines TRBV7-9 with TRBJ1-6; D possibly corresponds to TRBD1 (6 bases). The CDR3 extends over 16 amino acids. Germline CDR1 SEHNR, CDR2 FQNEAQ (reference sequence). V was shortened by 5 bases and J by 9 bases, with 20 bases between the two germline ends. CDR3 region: CASSPDSGGLGSPLHF. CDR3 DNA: TGTGCCAGCAGCCCGGACAGCGGGGGTTTGGGTTCACCCCTCCACTTT.

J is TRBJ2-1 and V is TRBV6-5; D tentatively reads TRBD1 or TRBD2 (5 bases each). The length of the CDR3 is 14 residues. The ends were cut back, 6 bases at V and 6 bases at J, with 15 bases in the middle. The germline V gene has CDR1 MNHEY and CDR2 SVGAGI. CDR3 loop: CASRTGTETNEQFF. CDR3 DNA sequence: TGTGCCAGCAGGACTGGGACGGAGACCAATGAGCAGTTCTTC.

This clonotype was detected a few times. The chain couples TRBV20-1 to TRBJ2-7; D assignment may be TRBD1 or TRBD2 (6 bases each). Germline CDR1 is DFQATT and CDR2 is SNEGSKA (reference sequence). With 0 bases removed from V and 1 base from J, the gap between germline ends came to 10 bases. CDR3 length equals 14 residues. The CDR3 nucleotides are TGCAGTGCTAGAGAGCAGGGGAGGTCCTACGAGCAGTACTTC. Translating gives CSAREQGRSYEQYF.

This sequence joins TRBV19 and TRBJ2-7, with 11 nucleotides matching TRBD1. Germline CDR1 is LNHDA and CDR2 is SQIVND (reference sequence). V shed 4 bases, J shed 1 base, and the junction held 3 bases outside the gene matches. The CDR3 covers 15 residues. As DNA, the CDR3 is TGTGCCAGTAGTAACGGACAGGGGGCATCCTACGAGCAGTACTTC. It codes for CASSNGQGASYEQYF.

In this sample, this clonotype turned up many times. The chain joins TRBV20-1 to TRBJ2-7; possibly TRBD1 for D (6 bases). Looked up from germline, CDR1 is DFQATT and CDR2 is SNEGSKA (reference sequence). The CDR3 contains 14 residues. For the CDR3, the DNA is TGCAGCGCCAGGGGCCCGACGGCCACCTACGAGCAGTACTTC. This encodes CSARGPTATYEQYF.

CDR3 nucleotide sequence: TGCGCCAGCAGCCAAGCACCGGGACAGGGAACAGATACGCAGTATTTT. This sequence encodes CASSQAPGQGTDTQYF. The chain is built from TRBV4-1 and TRBJ2-3; 9 bases match TRBD1. The CDR3 totals 16 residues. The V gene end was trimmed by 1 base and the J gene end by 3 bases; junction bases not matched to a gene: 5. The V gene's germline CDR1 is MGHRA and CDR2 YSYEKL.

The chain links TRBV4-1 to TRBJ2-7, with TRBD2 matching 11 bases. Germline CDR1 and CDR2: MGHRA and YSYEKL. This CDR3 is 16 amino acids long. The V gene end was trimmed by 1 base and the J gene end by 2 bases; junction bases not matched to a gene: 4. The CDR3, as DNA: TGCGCCAGCAGCCAAGCACTAGCGGGGGACACCTACGAGCAGTACTTC. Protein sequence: CASSQALAGDTYEQYF.

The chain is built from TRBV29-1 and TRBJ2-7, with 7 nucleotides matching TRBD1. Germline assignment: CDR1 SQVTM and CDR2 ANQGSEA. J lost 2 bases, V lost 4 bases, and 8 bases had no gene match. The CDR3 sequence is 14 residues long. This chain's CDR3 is CSVAGGQGAYEQYF. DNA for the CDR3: TGCAGCGTTGCCGGAGGTCAGGGGGCCTACGAGCAGTACTTC.

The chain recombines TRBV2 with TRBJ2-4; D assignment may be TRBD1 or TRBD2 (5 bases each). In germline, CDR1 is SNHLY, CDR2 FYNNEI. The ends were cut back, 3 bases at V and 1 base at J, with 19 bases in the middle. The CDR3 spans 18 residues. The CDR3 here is CASSELVGDWGAKNIQYF. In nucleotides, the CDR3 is TGTGCCAGCAGTGAGCTCGTGGGAGATTGGGGGGCCAAAAACATTCAGTACTTC.

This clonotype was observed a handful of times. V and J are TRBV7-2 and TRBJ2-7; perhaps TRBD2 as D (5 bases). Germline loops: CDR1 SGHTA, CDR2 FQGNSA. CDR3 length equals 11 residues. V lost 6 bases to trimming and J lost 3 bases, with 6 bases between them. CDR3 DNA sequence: TGTGCCAGCAGAGGAGGCTACGAGCAGTACTTC. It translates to CASRGGYEQYF.

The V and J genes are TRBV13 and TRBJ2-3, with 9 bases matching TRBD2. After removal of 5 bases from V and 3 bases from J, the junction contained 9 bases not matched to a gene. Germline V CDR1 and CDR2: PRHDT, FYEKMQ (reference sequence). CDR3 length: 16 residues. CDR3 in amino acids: CASSPTAGGPTDTQYF. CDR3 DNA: TGTGCCAGCAGCCCGACGGCGGGGGGGCCGACAGATACGCAGTATTTT.